The T cell receptor beta chain under discussion was sequenced for a study of T-cell memory formation after mild COVID-19 (dated by TCRdb to the early 2020s). Notes on the research overall: TCR sequence clusters from the two donors were found to be largely donor specific. In two donors, T-cell clones that expanded and contracted after mild COVID-19 were followed by sequencing TCRalpha and TCRbeta repertoires longitudinally. The cohort comprised two young, previously healthy adult volunteers, one female and one male. Study-level results and caveats: Contracting CD4+ clones turned up mainly in the CM and EM memory subsets, whereas EMRA was where CD8+ clones were enriched. Only a couple of mild cases were covered by the study, and larger cohorts that include severe cases with pre-infection samples were considered necessary. The second-wave clones that peaked on day 37 were not confirmed to be SARS-CoV-2 specific. Some responding clones were detected in pre-infection memory, suggesting pre-existing cross-reactive memory T cells joined the SARS-CoV-2 response. Balanced CD4/CD8 phenotypes were observed for clones contracting from day 15 to 85, whereas a bias towards CD4+ was observed for a second wave of clones expanding from day 15 to 37.

This clonotype was seen more than once but under ten times. Its antigen is not yet known. Qualities for individual bases were not recorded, and no much larger clone is one base off. The data were produced on an Illumina NovaSeq 6000. TCRalpha and TCRbeta cDNA libraries were constructed by 5'RACE with constant-segment primers, with sample barcodes and unique molecular identifiers being introduced. Trizol reagent was used to extract RNA from every sample. Library amplification was performed in two PCR steps, and a second sample barcode and Illumina TruSeq adapters were introduced in the second step. Libraries were sequenced on an Illumina NovaSeq with 2 x 150 bp paired-end reads. The paper's data handling went like this. With migec v1.2.7, reads were demultiplexed and then collapsed into UMI-guided consensus sequences. Using mixcr v2.1.11, the UMI consensuses were aligned to TRA and TRB V and J templates and assembled into clonotypes. Expanded or contracted clonotypes were those called significant by both edgeR and NoisET, with noise models trained on biological replicates. For edgeR calls, a false discovery rate-adjusted p below 0.01 and a log2 fold-change threshold of 1 were applied. As an exploratory analysis of dynamics, max-normalized trajectories of the 1000 most abundant clonotypes were examined with PCA combined with hierarchical clustering. The CD4 or CD8 phenotype of responding clones was assigned using the separately sequenced CD4+ and CD8+ repertoires. The public reads were quality trimmed at Q25 with fastp and then assembled into clones with MiXCR by TCRdb, keeping productive beta chains. Each CDR3 protein appears once, grouped with its most common genes and DNA. These V and J calls rely on TCRdb rather than the paper's analysis. This sample lists roughly 480,000 distinct CDR3 sequences; 20% to 30% were detected once. In total, the top ten clones hold 12% of the sample.

Ficoll-Paque density gradient centrifugation was the method used to isolate PBMCs. Sample: PBMCs or a T cell subset sorted from them (not recorded which). The origin of this receptor is an adult woman who had mild COVID-19 (a few samples of this study predate the infection). The sample titles of this study are shuffled in the database, so cell type and time point are left out; the donor was told from shared clones.

The base sequence is TGCGCCAGCAGCTTGGAGGGACTGAGCCACGAGCAGTACTTC. Its coded protein is CASSLEGLSHEQYF. The chain was built from TRBV5-1 and TRBJ2-7, with TRBD2 tentatively as D gene (6 bases match). The CDR3 measures 14 amino acids from cysteine to phenylalanine. Of all the DNA, just the CDR3 is kept, 42 bases in frame from base 1. The germline V gene supplies CDR1 SGHRS and CDR2 YFSETQ. Cut back by 0 bases and 5 bases, the V and J ends lie 12 bases apart.